The 27 T cell receptor beta chains in this list originate from one sample, sequenced in a study of T cell repertoires in cytomegalovirus infection. No antigen has been identified for these receptors. TCRdb reprocessed the reads with MiXCR, giving one entry per CDR3 protein. The table records about 900,000 distinct CDR3 sequences, about a third of them present only once. Sample: cultured CD8+ T cells from PBMCs, taken from culture after CMV antigen stimulation. The receptors shown here come from a human donor in good health (CMV status not recorded). Some clones in this sample may be carry-over from other donors' samples.

This chain uses TRBV6-1 with TRBJ1-1; D gene unclear. The CDR3 consists of 16 residues. CDR1 and CDR2 (germline): MNHNS, SASEGT. The V end lost 1 base, the J end lost 3 bases, and 15 bases lay between the germline ends. The CDR3 protein is CASSEEGWRMYTEAFF. Written as DNA, the CDR3 is TGTGCCAGCAGTGAAGAGGGTTGGAGAATGTACACTGAAGCTTTCTTT.

V usage is TRBV6-5 and J usage is TRBJ2-3; D might be TRBD2 (5 bases). The germline V gene has CDR1 MNHEY and CDR2 SVGAGI. V dropped 6 bases and J dropped 6 bases, with 13 bases sitting between them. The CDR3 loop spans 13 amino acids. CDR3 amino acids: CASRLTSVDTQYF. In nucleotides, the CDR3 is TGTGCCAGCAGGCTCACTAGTGTTGATACGCAGTATTTT.

In the case of this clonotype: An end of the junction differs from the germline gene, which may be a read error. The chain recombines TRBV7-6 with TRBJ1-4; 8 bases map to TRBD1. This CDR3 has 14 residues. Germline loops: CDR1 SGHVS, CDR2 FNYEAQ. The CDR3 loop reads CARSSDRGGEKLFF. CDR3 nucleotides: TGTGCCAGAAGCTCAGACAGGGGTGGGGAAAAACTGTTTTTT.

This clonotype has a handful of counts. CDR3 region: CASSFYGPGLAETDTQYF. CDR3 nucleotides: TGTGCCAGCAGTTTCTATGGGCCGGGACTAGCGGAAACAGATACGCAGTATTTT. V and J are TRBV27 and TRBJ2-3, with 11 bases aligning to TRBD2. Germline values: CDR1 MNHEY, CDR2 SMNVEV (reference sequence). The V segment lost 3 bases and the J segment 3 bases; nucleotides outside the gene matches: 11. The CDR3 loop spans 18 amino acids.

Many counts were recorded for this clonotype. This chain joins TRBV27 and TRBJ1-1; D might be TRBD1 (5 bases). Germline V lookup: CDR1 MNHEY, CDR2 SMNVEV (reference sequence). V shed 5 bases and J shed 1 base, with 14 bases lying between them. The CDR3 spans 15 residues. Here the CDR3 DNA reads TGTGCCAGCAGTGAAACCGGGGCGTCGAACACTGAAGCTTTCTTT. Protein: CASSETGASNTEAFF.

This clonotype occurred once. The V call is TRBV15, the J call TRBJ2-2; 10 positions agree with TRBD2. Germline CDR1 is LNHNV and CDR2 is YYDKDF (reference sequence). The CDR3 extends over 15 amino acids. V trimming: 8 bases; J trimming: 4 bases; junction bases outside the gene matches: 7. The CDR3 DNA reads as TGTGCCACCCAAGATAGCGGGGGGTCCACCGGGGAGCTGTTTTTT. It translates to CATQDSGGSTGELFF.

The V gene is TRBV4-1, the J gene TRBJ2-1; 12 bases line up with TRBD2. From germline, CDR1 is MGHRA and CDR2 YSYEKL. V shed 8 bases, J shed 8 bases, and the junction held 10 bases outside the gene matches. This CDR3 comprises 15 residues. The CDR3 is CASETLAGGPDEQFF. The CDR3 coding sequence is TGCGCCAGCGAAACCCTAGCGGGGGGGCCCGATGAGCAGTTCTTC.

The gene calls are TRBV27 and TRBJ1-1; D is perhaps TRBD1 (5 bases). Trimming pared 5 bases from V and 5 bases from J, leaving 18 bases between. The germline V gene has CDR1 MNHEY and CDR2 SMNVEV (reference sequence). The CDR3 is made up of 15 amino acids. This chain's CDR3 is CASSTRRDAGTEAFF. The DNA for the CDR3 is TGTGCCAGCAGTACCCGTCGGGACGCCGGGACTGAAGCTTTCTTT.

This chain links TRBV7-2 with TRBJ1-1; D remains ambiguous. The ends were cut back, 1 base at V and 4 bases at J, with 10 bases in the middle. Germline V gene lookup returns CDR1 SGHTA and CDR2 FQGNSA. This CDR3 is built from 14 residues. The chain's CDR3 is CASSLGGHSTEAFF. The CDR3 coding sequence is TGTGCCAGCAGCTTAGGCGGGCATAGCACTGAAGCTTTCTTT.

This chain uses TRBV12-3 or TRBV12-4 with TRBJ2-5; TRBD1 or TRBD2 may be the D gene (6 bases each). The CDR3 runs 18 residues. The V gene lost 6 bases and the J gene lost 5 bases, with 28 bases spanning the gap. The CDR3 region is CASSPYGGGPFPRETQYF. In DNA form, the CDR3 reads TGTGCCAGCAGCCCTTACGGGGGCGGGCCCTTCCCTAGGGAGACCCAGTACTTC.

The CDR3 sequence is CSARPDRGGITDTQYF. For the CDR3, the DNA is TGCAGTGCTAGACCAGACAGAGGGGGAATCACAGATACGCAGTATTTT. This chain joins TRBV20-1 and TRBJ2-3; maybe TRBD1 (6 bases). The V end lost 2 bases, the J end lost 2 bases, and 17 bases lay between the germline ends. Germline assignment: CDR1 DFQATT and CDR2 SNEGSKA (reference sequence). This CDR3 has 16 amino acids.

This clonotype was seen a handful of times. V usage is TRBV2 and J usage is TRBJ2-3; 8 bases are shared with TRBD1. This CDR3 spans 15 amino acids. Looked up from germline, CDR1 is SNHLY and CDR2 is FYNNEI. J gave up 2 bases and V 3 bases, and 4 bases lay outside the gene matches. The CDR3 is CASSDGTGPTDTQYF. DNA for the CDR3: TGTGCCAGCAGTGACGGGACAGGTCCCACAGATACGCAGTATTTT. Full variable domain (outside the CDR3, taken from reference TRBV2 and TRBJ2-3): EPEVTQTPSHQVTQMGQEVILRCVPISNHLYFYWYRQILGQKVEFLVSFYNNEISEKSEIFDDQFSVERPDGSNFTLKIRSTKLEDSAMYFCASSDGTGPTDTQYFGPGTRLTVL.

This clonotype was counted a few times. The genes are TRBV5-1 and TRBJ1-6; D is unclear. The germline V gene has CDR1 SGHRS and CDR2 YFSETQ. The CDR3 loop spans 15 amino acids. The V and J ends lost 3 bases and 6 bases respectively, with 13 bases between them. The CDR3 nucleotides read TGCGCCAGCAGCTCCCAGGACGGTCGTAATTCACCCCTCCACTTT. Its protein product is CASSSQDGRNSPLHF.

This clonotype was found many times. CDR3 region: CASSWYQETQYF. The CDR3 coding sequence is TGTGCCAGCAGCTGGTACCAAGAGACCCAGTACTTC. The V and J genes are TRBV5-5 and TRBJ2-5; no clear D gene. CDR3 length equals 12 residues. CDR1 is SGHKS, CDR2 YYEKEE, per germline (reference sequence). The germline V and J ends were trimmed by 3 bases and 0 bases, with 3 bases remaining between them. The whole variable domain, remainder taken from reference TRBV5-5 and TRBJ2-5, is DAGVTQSPTHLIKTRGQQVTLRCSPISGHKSVSWYQQVLGQGPQFIFQYYEKEERGRGNFPDRFSARQFPNYSSELNVNALLLGDSALYLCASSWYQETQYFGPGTRLLVL.

A few counts support this clonotype. This chain links TRBV10-3 with TRBJ1-1; 8 nucleotides match TRBD1. After removal of 10 bases from V and 5 bases from J, the junction contained 9 bases not matched to a gene. The CDR3 is 13 amino acids. Germline CDR1 and CDR2: ENHRY and SYGVKD. CDR3 in DNA: TGTGCCACCGAGACAGGGGACGTAACTGAAGCTTTCTTT. It is translated as CATETGDVTEAFF.

This clonotype has more than one count but fewer than ten. The chain links TRBV7-8 to TRBJ2-5; TRBD1 aligns across 10 bases. The CDR3 loop spans 15 amino acids. Unmatched junction bases numbered 9, after V lost 6 bases and J lost 5 bases. Germline values: CDR1 SGHVS, CDR2 FQNEAQ. CDR3 sequence: CASRRDRGLWETQYF. In DNA, the CDR3 is TGTGCCAGCAGACGGGACAGGGGACTATGGGAGACCCAGTACTTC.

The chain recombines TRBV4-1 with TRBJ2-1; possible D gene TRBD1, 5 bases. The ends were cut back, 0 bases at V and 2 bases at J, with 11 bases in the middle. The germline V gene encodes CDR1 MGHRA and CDR2 YSYEKL. This CDR3 is 16 amino acids long. The CDR3 loop reads CASSQETGLTYNEQFF. The CDR3 region has the DNA TGCGCCAGCAGCCAAGAAACAGGCCTAACCTACAATGAGCAGTTCTTC.

This clonotype was picked up many times. The chain employs TRBV7-2 and TRBJ2-7, with D tentatively TRBD1 (5 bases). Trimming removed 0 bases at V and 5 bases at J, with 14 bases between. Germline V gene lookup returns CDR1 SGHTA and CDR2 FQGNSA. The CDR3 loop spans 15 amino acids. The CDR3 DNA sequence: TGTGCCAGCAGCTTAGCAGGGGCCCGTCCGGACGAGCAGTACGTC. This encodes CASSLAGARPDEQYV.

The rearrangement uses TRBV5-1 and TRBJ2-1, with TRBD1 matching 9 bases. The CDR3 consists of 15 residues. V lost 1 base and J lost 4; bases outside the gene matches: 3. Germline-derived CDR1 and CDR2 are SGHRS and YFSETQ. The CDR3: CASSLTTGGYNEQFF. The CDR3 region has the DNA TGCGCCAGCAGCTTGACGACAGGGGGATACAATGAGCAGTTCTTC. Variable domain in full (rest from reference TRBV5-1 and TRBJ2-1): KAGVTQTPRYLIKTRGQQVTLSCSPISGHRSVSWYQQTPGQGLQFLFEYFSETQRNKGNFPGRFSGRQFSNSRSEMNVSTLELGDSALYLCASSLTTGGYNEQFFGPGTRLTVL.

This chain links TRBV19 with TRBJ2-7; D possibly matches TRBD1 or TRBD2 (6 bases each). The CDR3 is 17 amino acids. CDR1 LNHDA and CDR2 SQIVND come from the germline V gene (reference sequence). The V and J ends lost 7 bases and 0 bases respectively, with 22 bases between them. The CDR3 region has the DNA TGTGCCAGTAATTATAGGGGGGTAGCGGACAGCTCCTACGAGCAGTACGTC. Translated: CASNYRGVADSSYEQYV.

This clonotype was found many times. This chain links TRBV19 with TRBJ1-5, with 11 nucleotides matching TRBD1. J was trimmed by 6 bases and V by 10 bases; bases with no gene match: 5. The CDR3 is made up of 13 amino acids. Germline assignment: CDR1 LNHDA and CDR2 SQIVND (reference sequence). The CDR3, as DNA: TGTGCCACCAGGGGACAGGGGGGTCAGCCCCAGCATTTT. It codes for CATRGQGGQPQHF.

This rearrangement joins TRBV9 to TRBJ2-1, with TRBD2 identical over 9 bases. The CDR3 is made up of 12 amino acids. The germline V gene encodes CDR1 SGDLS and CDR2 YYNGEE. Trimming at V came to 3 bases and at J to 12 bases, leaving 4 bases not matched to a gene. The DNA of the CDR3 is TGTGCCAGCAGCGAAGCGGGGGGTAGGCAGTTCTTC. This codes for CASSEAGGRQFF.

This clonotype has more than one count but fewer than ten. The chain employs TRBV7-9 and TRBJ1-5; tentatively, D is TRBD1 (5 bases). In germline, CDR1 is SEHNR, CDR2 FQNEAQ (reference sequence). Trimming left V 4 bases short and J 11 bases short, with 15 bases between. The CDR3 is 13 residues long. CDR3 bases: TGTGCCAGCAGCTCAGAGGGGCGGGTGTCCCAGCATTTT. Translated: CASSSEGRVSQHF.

Details on this clonotype: A read error may account for a junction end that differs from germline. The chain recombines TRBV13 with TRBJ2-7; tentatively, D is TRBD2 (6 bases). CDR3 size: 16 residues. CDR1 PRHDT and CDR2 FYEKMQ come from the germline V gene (reference sequence). The CDR3 sequence is CGSSLGGGAATYEQYF. The CDR3 region has the DNA TGTGGCAGCAGCTTAGGCGGCGGGGCCGCAACCTACGAGCAGTACTTC.

This clonotype was recorded many times. V and J are TRBV27 and TRBJ1-1; D gene uncertain. V lost 4 bases, J lost 1 base, and 7 bases lay in between. The germline V gene has CDR1 MNHEY and CDR2 SMNVEV (reference sequence). The CDR3 length is 13 residues. In DNA form, the CDR3 reads TGTGCCAGCAGTTCGTGGGGGAACACTGAAGCTTTCTTT. As protein: CASSSWGNTEAFF.

This clonotype was counted many times. J is TRBJ1-1 and V is TRBV7-2, with 7 positions matching TRBD1. In germline, CDR1 is SGHTA, CDR2 FQGNSA. This CDR3 has 15 amino acids. J lost 3 bases, V lost 0 bases, and 4 bases had no gene match. In DNA, the CDR3 is TGTGCCAGCAGCTTAGCGCCAGGGGGTTACACTGAAGCTTTCTTT. The encoded protein is CASSLAPGGYTEAFF.

This clonotype was counted a few times. The genes are TRBV7-9 and TRBJ2-3; possibly TRBD2 for D (6 bases). V lost 6 bases and J lost 6, with 19 bases in between. Germline CDR1 is SEHNR and CDR2 is FQNEAQ (reference sequence). This CDR3 is 15 amino acids long. In nucleotides, the CDR3 is TGTGCCAGCAGTCTCCGGGGGACCATTGATGATACGCAGTATTTT. It encodes CASSLRGTIDDTQYF.